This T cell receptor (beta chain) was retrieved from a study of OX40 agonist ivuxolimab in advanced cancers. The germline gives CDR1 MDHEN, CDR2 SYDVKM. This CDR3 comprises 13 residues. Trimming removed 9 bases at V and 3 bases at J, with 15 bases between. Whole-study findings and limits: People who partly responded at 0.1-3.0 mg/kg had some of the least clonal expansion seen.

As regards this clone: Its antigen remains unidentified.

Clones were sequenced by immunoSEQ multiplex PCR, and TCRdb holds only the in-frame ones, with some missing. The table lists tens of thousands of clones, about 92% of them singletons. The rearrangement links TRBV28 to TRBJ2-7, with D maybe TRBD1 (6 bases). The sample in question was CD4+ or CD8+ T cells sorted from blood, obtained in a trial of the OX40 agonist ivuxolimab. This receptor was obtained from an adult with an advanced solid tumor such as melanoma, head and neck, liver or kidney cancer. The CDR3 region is CASRRGLNYEQYF. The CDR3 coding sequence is TGTGCCAGTCGCAGGGGATTAAACTACGAGCAGTACTTC.